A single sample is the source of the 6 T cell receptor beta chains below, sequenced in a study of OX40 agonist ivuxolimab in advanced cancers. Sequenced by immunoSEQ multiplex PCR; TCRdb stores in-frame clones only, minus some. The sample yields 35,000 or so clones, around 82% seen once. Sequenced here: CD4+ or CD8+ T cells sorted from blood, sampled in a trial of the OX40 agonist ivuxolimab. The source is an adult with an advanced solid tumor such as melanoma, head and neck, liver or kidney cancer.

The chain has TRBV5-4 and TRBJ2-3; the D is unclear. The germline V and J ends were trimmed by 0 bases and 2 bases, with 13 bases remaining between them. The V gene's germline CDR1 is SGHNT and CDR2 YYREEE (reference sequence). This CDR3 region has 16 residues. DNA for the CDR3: TGTGCCAGCAGCTTGGTTTCGCTGGGCTACACAGATACGCAGTATTTT. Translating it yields CASSLVSLGYTDTQYF.

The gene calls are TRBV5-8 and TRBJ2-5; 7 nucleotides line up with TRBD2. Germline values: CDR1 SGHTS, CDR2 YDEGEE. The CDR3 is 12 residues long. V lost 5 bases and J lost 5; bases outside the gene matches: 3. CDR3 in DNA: TGTGCCAGCAGATGGGGGGGGGAGACCCAGTACTTC. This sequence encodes CASRWGGETQYF.

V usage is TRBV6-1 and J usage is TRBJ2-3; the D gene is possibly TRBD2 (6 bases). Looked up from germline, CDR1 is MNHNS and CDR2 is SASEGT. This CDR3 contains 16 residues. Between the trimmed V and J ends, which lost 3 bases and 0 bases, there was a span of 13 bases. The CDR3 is CASSEGLAASTDTQYF. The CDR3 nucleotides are TGTGCCAGCAGTGAGGGTTTAGCGGCTAGCACAGATACGCAGTATTTT.

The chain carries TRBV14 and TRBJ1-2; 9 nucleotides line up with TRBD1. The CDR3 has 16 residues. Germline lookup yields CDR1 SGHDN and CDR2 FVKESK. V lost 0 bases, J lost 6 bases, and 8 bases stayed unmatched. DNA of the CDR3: TGTGCCAGCAGCCAAGAATCCGGGACAGGGTATAATGGCTACACCTTC. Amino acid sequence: CASSQESGTGYNGYTF.

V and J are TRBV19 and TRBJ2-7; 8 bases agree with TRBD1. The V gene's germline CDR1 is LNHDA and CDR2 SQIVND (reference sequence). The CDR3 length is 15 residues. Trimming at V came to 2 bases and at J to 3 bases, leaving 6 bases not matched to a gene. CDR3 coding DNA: TGTGCCAGTAGTATAACAGGGGGGAAACTCTACGAGCAGTACTTC. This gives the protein CASSITGGKLYEQYF.

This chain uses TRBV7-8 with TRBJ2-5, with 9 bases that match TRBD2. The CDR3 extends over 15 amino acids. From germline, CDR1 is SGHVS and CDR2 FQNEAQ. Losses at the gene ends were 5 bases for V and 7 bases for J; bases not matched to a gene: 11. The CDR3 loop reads CASSTIAGVLLTQYF. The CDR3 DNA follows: TGTGCCAGCAGCACTATAGCGGGGGTGCTCCTGACCCAGTACTTC.